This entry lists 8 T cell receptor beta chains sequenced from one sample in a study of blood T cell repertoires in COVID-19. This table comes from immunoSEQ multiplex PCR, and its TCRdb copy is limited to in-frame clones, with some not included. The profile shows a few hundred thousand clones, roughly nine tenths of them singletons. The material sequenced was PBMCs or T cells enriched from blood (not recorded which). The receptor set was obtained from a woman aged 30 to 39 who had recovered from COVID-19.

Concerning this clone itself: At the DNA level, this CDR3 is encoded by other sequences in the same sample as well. CDR3 sequence: CASSISPGYGYTF. As DNA, the CDR3 is TGTGCCAGTAGTATATCCCCAGGCTATGGCTACACCTTC. V usage is TRBV19 and J usage is TRBJ1-2; D gene ambiguous. CDR3 size: 13 residues. V was trimmed by 2 bases and J by 4 bases, leaving 8 bases between them. Germline V gene lookup returns CDR1 LNHDA and CDR2 SQIVND (reference sequence).

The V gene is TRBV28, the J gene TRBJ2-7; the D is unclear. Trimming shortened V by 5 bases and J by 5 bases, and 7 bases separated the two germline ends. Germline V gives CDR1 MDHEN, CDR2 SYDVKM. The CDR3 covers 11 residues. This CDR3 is CASSTSDEQYF. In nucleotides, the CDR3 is TGTGCCAGCAGTACCAGCGACGAGCAGTACTTC.

CDR3 sequence reads: CASSIRVGSGRLNEQFF. CDR3 DNA: TGTGCCAGTAGTATACGAGTGGGTAGCGGGAGACTCAATGAGCAGTTCTTC. This sequence joins TRBV19 and TRBJ2-1, with 9 bases aligning to TRBD2. CDR1 LNHDA and CDR2 SQIVND come from the germline V gene (reference sequence). CDR3 length: 17 residues. Trimming at V came to 2 bases and at J to 6 bases, leaving 11 bases not matched to a gene.

The CDR3 protein is CASSLRAGERISYNEQFF. CDR3 sequence (DNA): TGTGCCAGCAGTTTAAGGGCGGGAGAAAGAATCTCCTACAATGAGCAGTTCTTC. This chain connects TRBV27 to TRBJ2-1, with 7 bases aligning to TRBD2. Per the germline V gene, CDR1 is MNHEY and CDR2 is SMNVEV (reference sequence). V lost 2 bases and J lost 0; bases outside the gene matches: 10. The CDR3 spans 18 residues.

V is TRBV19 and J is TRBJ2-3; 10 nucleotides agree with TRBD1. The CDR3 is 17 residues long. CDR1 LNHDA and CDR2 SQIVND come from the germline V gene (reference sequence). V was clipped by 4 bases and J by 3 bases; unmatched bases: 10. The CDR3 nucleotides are TGTGCCAGTAGTAAAGCCGCGGGACAGGGGTTAACAGATACGCAGTATTTT. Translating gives CASSKAAGQGLTDTQYF.

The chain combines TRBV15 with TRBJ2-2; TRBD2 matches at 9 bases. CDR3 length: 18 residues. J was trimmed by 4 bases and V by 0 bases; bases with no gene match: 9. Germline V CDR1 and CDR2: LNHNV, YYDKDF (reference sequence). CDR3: CATSRDPLAGISTGELFF. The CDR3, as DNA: TGTGCCACCAGCAGAGATCCCCTAGCGGGGATATCCACCGGGGAGCTGTTTTTT.

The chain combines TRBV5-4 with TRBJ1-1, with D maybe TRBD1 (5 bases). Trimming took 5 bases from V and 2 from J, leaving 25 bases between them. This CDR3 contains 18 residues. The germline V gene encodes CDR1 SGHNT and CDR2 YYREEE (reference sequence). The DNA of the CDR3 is TGTGCCAGCAGTCGCGGGGGGGTTGTTATGGGTGACAACACTGAAGCTTTCTTT. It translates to CASSRGGVVMGDNTEAFF.

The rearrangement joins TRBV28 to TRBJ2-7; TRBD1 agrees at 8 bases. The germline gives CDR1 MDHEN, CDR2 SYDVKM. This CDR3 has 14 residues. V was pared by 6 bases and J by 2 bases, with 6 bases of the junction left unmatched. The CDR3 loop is CASSPTTGAYEQYF. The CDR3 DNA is TGTGCCAGCAGCCCAACGACAGGGGCCTACGAGCAGTACTTC.